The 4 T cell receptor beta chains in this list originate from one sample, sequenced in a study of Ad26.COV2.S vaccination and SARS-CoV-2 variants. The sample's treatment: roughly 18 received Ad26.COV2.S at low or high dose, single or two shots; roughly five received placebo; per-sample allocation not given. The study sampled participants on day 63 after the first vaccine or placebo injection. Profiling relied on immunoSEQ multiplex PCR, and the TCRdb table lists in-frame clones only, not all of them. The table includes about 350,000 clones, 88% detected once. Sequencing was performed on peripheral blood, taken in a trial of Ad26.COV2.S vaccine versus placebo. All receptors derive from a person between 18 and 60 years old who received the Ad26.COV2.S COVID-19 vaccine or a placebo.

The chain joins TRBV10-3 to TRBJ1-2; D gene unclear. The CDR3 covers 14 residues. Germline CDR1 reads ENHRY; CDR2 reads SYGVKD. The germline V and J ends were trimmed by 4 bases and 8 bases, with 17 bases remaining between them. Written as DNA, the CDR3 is TGTGCCATCAGTGGGGAATTTGACGTTGCCGGCTACACCTTC. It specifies CAISGEFDVAGYTF.

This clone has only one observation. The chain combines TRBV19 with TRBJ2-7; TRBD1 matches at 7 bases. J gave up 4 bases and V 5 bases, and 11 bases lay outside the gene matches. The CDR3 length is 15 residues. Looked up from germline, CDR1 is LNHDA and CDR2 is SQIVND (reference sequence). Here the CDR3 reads CASSDRDSRSYEQYF. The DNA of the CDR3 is TGTGCCAGTAGTGACCGGGACAGTCGGTCTTACGAGCAGTACTTC.

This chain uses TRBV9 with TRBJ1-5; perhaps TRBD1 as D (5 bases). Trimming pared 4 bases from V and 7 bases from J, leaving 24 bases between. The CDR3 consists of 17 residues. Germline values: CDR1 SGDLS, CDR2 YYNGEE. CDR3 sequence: CASSPSPVRGSGQPQHF. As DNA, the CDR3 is TGTGCCAGCAGCCCTTCCCCGGTCCGGGGCTCAGGGCAGCCCCAGCATTTT.

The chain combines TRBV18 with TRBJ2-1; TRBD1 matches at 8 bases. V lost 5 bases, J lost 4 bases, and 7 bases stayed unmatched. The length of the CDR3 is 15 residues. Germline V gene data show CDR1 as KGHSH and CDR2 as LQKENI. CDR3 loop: CASSSLQGVYNEQFF. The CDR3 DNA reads TGTGCCAGCTCATCCTTACAGGGGGTATACAATGAGCAGTTCTTC.